One and the same sample provided the 24 T cell receptor beta chains below, sequenced in a study of blood T cell repertoires in COVID-19. Assay: immunoSEQ multiplex PCR; the TCRdb copy retains only in-frame clones and omits some. In the table there are fewer than 35,000 clones, 90% to 95% of which are singletons. Sample: peripheral blood. These receptor sequences come from a human donor with active COVID-19. The donor label of this sample is uncertain.

The chain is built from TRBV3-1 (or the pseudogene TRBV3-2) and TRBJ2-1; D may be TRBD1 (7 bases). Germline V lookup: CDR1 LGHDT, CDR2 YNNKEL (reference sequence). The CDR3 is 16 residues long. Between the trimmed V and J ends, which lost 7 bases and 1 base, there was a span of 17 bases. The CDR3 nucleotides are TGTGCCAGCAAACTCAGGGGGGTAGGGTCCTACAATGAGCAGTTCTTC. Protein product: CASKLRGVGSYNEQFF.

This clone was recorded a few times. The chain is built from TRBV5-1 and TRBJ2-1; tentative D call: TRBD2 (7 bases). V was pared by 3 bases and J by 6 bases, with 19 bases between. The CDR3 contains 16 residues. The V gene's germline CDR1 is SGHRS and CDR2 YFSETQ. The DNA for the CDR3 is TGCGCCAGCAGCTCACAAGGGGGGGCGGGAGCCAATGAGCAGTTCTTC. It specifies CASSSQGGAGANEQFF.

The CDR3 loop is CASSQAAGGGGELFF. DNA of the CDR3: TGCGCCAGCAGCCAAGCGGCAGGGGGAGGCGGGGAGCTGTTTTTT. The chain combines TRBV4-3 with TRBJ2-2; weak D call: TRBD1 (7 bases). Germline V CDR1 and CDR2: LGHNA, YSLEER. V gave up 1 base and J gave up 7 bases, with 13 bases separating them. The CDR3 loop spans 15 amino acids.

This chain joins TRBV6-5 and TRBJ1-5; unclear D gene. Germline V gene lookup returns CDR1 MNHEY and CDR2 SVGAGI. Trimming removed 6 bases from V and 3 bases from J, with 12 bases in between. The CDR3 is 14 residues long. The CDR3, as DNA: TGTGCCAGCAGGAAAGGGAGCAACAATCAGCCCCAGCATTTT. Translating it yields CASRKGSNNQPQHF.

The chain combines TRBV21-1 with TRBJ2-1; TRBD2 reflects the table's D call only, with no check against the DNA. TRBV21-1 constitutes a pseudogene. The CDR3 covers 17 residues. The CDR3 region is CASSKCREESSYNEQFF. The CDR3 DNA is TGTGCCAGCAGCAAATGCAGGGAGGAGAGCTCCTACAATGAGCAGTTCTTC.

This clone was recorded a few times. The chain carries TRBV15 and TRBJ2-7; 7 nucleotides agree with TRBD1. Germline V gene sequence: CDR1 LNHNV, CDR2 YYDKDF (reference sequence). The CDR3 consists of 14 residues. V dropped 0 bases and J dropped 7; count of bases not matched to a gene: 6. The DNA for the CDR3 is TGTGCCACCAGCAGAGACGGGACAGCCATTGAGCAGTACTTC. The encoded protein is CATSRDGTAIEQYF. The variable domain in full, with the rest retrieved from reference TRBV15 and TRBJ2-7, is DAMVIQNPRYQVTQFGKPVTLSCSQTLNHNVMYWYQQKSSQAPKLLFHYYDKDFNNEADTPDNFQSRRPNTSFCFLDIRSPGLGDTAMYLCATSRDGTAIEQYFGPGTRLTVT.

The chain is built from TRBV2 and TRBJ2-3; 9 positions match TRBD1. The CDR3 extends over 16 amino acids. The germline gives CDR1 SNHLY, CDR2 FYNNEI. The V and J ends lost 1 base and 3 bases, in that order; junction bases with no gene match: 5. The CDR3 DNA reads TGTGCCAGCAGTGAAGTGGGGACAGGGCCTACAGATACGCAGTATTTT. This codes for CASSEVGTGPTDTQYF.

This clone came up once. The V and J genes are TRBV14 and TRBJ1-6, with unresolved D. Trimming took off 0 bases at V and 5 bases at J, with 8 bases between the two ends. This CDR3 spans 15 amino acids. Per the germline V gene, CDR1 is SGHDN and CDR2 is FVKESK. CDR3 nucleotides: TGTGCCAGCAGCCAAGAGACAAAGCATAATTCACCCCTCCACTTT. The encoded protein is CASSQETKHNSPLHF.

The V and J genes are TRBV7-3 and TRBJ2-7, with TRBD1 matching over 10 bases. J gave up 3 bases and V 3 bases, and 11 bases lay outside the gene matches. The CDR3 consists of 17 residues. Germline CDR1 is SGHTA and CDR2 is FQGTGA. CDR3 coding DNA: TGTGCCAGCAGCTTGCTCCCGGGGGACAGGGGCCTCTACGAGCAGTACTTC. This encodes CASSLLPGDRGLYEQYF.

The J gene is TRBJ2-5, the V gene TRBV27; 10 bases are shared with TRBD2. The CDR3 is made up of 14 amino acids. The J segment lost 4 bases and the V segment lost 5 bases, leaving 4 bases of the junction unmatched. Germline V gene sequence: CDR1 MNHEY, CDR2 SMNVEV (reference sequence). The CDR3 DNA reads TGTGCCAGCAGTCTAGCGGGGGTTTTAGAGACCCAGTACTTC. This translates into CASSLAGVLETQYF.

This clone was recorded only once. The V and J genes are TRBV27 and TRBJ2-5, with D perhaps matching TRBD2 (7 bases). Looked up from germline, CDR1 is MNHEY and CDR2 is SMNVEV (reference sequence). This CDR3 spans 14 amino acids. V lost 3 bases to trimming and J lost 5 bases, with 13 bases between them. The CDR3 here is CASSFWGGDETQYF. The CDR3 nucleotides read TGTGCCAGCAGTTTTTGGGGGGGCGACGAGACCCAGTACTTC.

The chain is built from TRBV30 and TRBJ1-2; 10 nucleotides agree with TRBD1. This CDR3 is 14 amino acids long. With V trimmed by 2 bases and J by 4 bases, 4 bases remained unmatched. CDR1 GTSNPN and CDR2 SVGIG come from the germline V gene (reference sequence). CDR3 residues: CAWSRDRGPYGYTF. For the CDR3, the DNA is TGTGCCTGGAGTAGGGACAGGGGTCCCTATGGCTACACCTTC.

V gene TRBV15 combines with J gene TRBJ1-2, with unresolved D. The V gene lost 2 bases and the J gene lost 7 bases, with 11 bases spanning the gap. The germline CDR1 and CDR2 sequences are LNHNV and YYDKDF (reference sequence). The CDR3 runs 13 residues. The CDR3 sequence: CATSRSDSAGYTF. CDR3 bases: TGTGCCACCAGCAGATCGGACTCGGCTGGCTACACCTTC. The full variable domain, rest sourced from reference TRBV15 and TRBJ1-2, is DAMVIQNPRYQVTQFGKPVTLSCSQTLNHNVMYWYQQKSSQAPKLLFHYYDKDFNNEADTPDNFQSRRPNTSFCFLDIRSPGLGDTAMYLCATSRSDSAGYTFGSGTRLTVV.

The V and J genes are TRBV7-8 and TRBJ1-2; D may be TRBD1 (6 bases). V was cut by 5 bases and J by 4 bases, with 11 bases left in between. CDR1 SGHVS and CDR2 FQNEAQ come from the germline V gene. The CDR3 loop spans 13 amino acids. The CDR3, as DNA: TGTGCCAGCAGCGAAGGACAGTCCTATGGCTACACCTTC. Residues: CASSEGQSYGYTF.

The chain joins TRBV2 to TRBJ2-5, with TRBD2 identical over 10 bases. The trim removed 6 bases at V and 5 bases at J, leaving 9 bases unmatched. The CDR3 runs 15 residues. The germline gives CDR1 SNHLY, CDR2 FYNNEI. The CDR3 here is CASRKRGGRGETQYF. DNA for the CDR3: TGTGCCAGCAGGAAGCGGGGGGGCAGAGGGGAGACCCAGTACTTC.

The chain recombines TRBV12-3 or TRBV12-4 with TRBJ2-3; weak D call: TRBD2 (6 bases). CDR3 size: 13 residues. The V end was cut by 3 bases, the J end by 4 bases, with 8 bases between. The CDR3 DNA sequence: TGTGCCAGCAGTTTTTGGGGGGCAGATACGCAGTATTTT. It translates to CASSFWGADTQYF.

The CDR3 nucleotides are TGCGCCAGCAGCCAATCCCGTTTCTTGGGCTACACCTTC. It encodes CASSQSRFLGYTF. This chain uses TRBV4-3 with TRBJ1-2; D remains unclear. The germline V and J ends were trimmed by 2 bases and 8 bases, with 12 bases remaining between them. Germline V CDR1 and CDR2: LGHNA, YSLEER. This CDR3 spans 13 amino acids.

The J gene is TRBJ1-6, the V gene TRBV7-2, with 9 bases fitting TRBD1. Trimming cost V 6 bases and J 7 bases; bases outside gene matches: 7. Germline CDR1 SGHTA, CDR2 FQGNSA. This CDR3 has 15 amino acids. The CDR3 here is CASRDRDRANSPLHF. CDR3 nucleotide sequence: TGTGCCAGCAGGGACCGGGACAGGGCAAATTCACCCCTCCACTTT.

The chain joins TRBV30 to TRBJ2-7; TRBD1 might be the D (6 bases). The germline V and J ends were trimmed by 2 bases and 4 bases, with 12 bases remaining between them. This CDR3 region has 13 residues. Germline V lookup: CDR1 GTSNPN, CDR2 SVGIG (reference sequence). The CDR3 coding sequence is TGTGCCTGGAGTCCGGACAGTATTTACGAGCAGTACTTC. This encodes CAWSPDSIYEQYF.

The CDR3 spells CASSIKVGLGKETQYF. CDR3 sequence (DNA): TGTGCCAGTAGTATCAAGGTGGGGCTAGGGAAAGAGACCCAGTACTTC. The V gene is TRBV19, the J gene TRBJ2-5, with a weak D call TRBD1 (5 bases). Germline V gene sequence: CDR1 LNHDA, CDR2 SQIVND (reference sequence). This CDR3 comprises 16 residues. The V end was cut by 3 bases, the J end by 3 bases, with 17 bases between.

The chain combines TRBV6-5 with TRBJ2-3; 10 positions match TRBD2. Germline lookup yields CDR1 MNHEY and CDR2 SVGAGI. Losses at the gene ends were 10 bases for V and 1 base for J; bases not matched to a gene: 8. The CDR3 consists of 15 residues. The CDR3 protein is CATQRGTSGTDTQYF. The CDR3 DNA reads as TGTGCCACCCAGAGGGGGACTAGCGGCACAGATACGCAGTATTTT.

The chain couples TRBV15 to TRBJ1-5; 8 positions agree with TRBD1. V lost 6 bases to trimming and J lost 0 bases; unmatched junction nucleotides: 4. The CDR3 consists of 15 residues. Germline lookup yields CDR1 LNHNV and CDR2 YYDKDF (reference sequence). The DNA for the CDR3 is TGTGCCACCAGGCCGGACAGGGTTAGCAATCAGCCCCAGCATTTT. Protein: CATRPDRVSNQPQHF.

This chain joins TRBV5-6 and TRBJ1-6; 9 bases match TRBD1. The CDR3 totals 15 residues. V was clipped by 5 bases and J by 3 bases; unmatched bases: 3. CDR1 is SGHDT, CDR2 YYEEEE, per germline. The CDR3 loop is CASRQGANYNSPLHF. The CDR3, as DNA: TGTGCCAGCAGACAGGGGGCCAACTATAATTCACCCCTCCACTTT.

The CDR3 region is CASTGGGGNTIYF. The CDR3 coding sequence is TGTGCCAGCACTGGGGGGGGTGGAAACACCATATATTTT. This chain uses TRBV9 with TRBJ1-3; a weak D match, TRBD1 (5 bases). The CDR3 contains 13 residues. Trimming pared 6 bases from V and 3 bases from J, leaving 10 bases between. Germline lookup yields CDR1 SGDLS and CDR2 YYNGEE.